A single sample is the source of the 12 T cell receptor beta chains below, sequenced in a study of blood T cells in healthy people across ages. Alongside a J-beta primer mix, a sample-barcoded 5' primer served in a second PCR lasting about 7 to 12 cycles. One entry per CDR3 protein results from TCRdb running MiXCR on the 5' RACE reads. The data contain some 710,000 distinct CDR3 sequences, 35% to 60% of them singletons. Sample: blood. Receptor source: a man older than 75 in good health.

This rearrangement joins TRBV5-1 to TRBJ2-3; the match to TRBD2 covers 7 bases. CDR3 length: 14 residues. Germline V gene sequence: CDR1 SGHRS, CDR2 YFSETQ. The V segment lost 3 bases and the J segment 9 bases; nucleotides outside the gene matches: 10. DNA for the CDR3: TGCGCCAGCAGCTCTATGCTCGCGGGAGAAACGCAGTATTTT. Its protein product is CASSSMLAGETQYF.

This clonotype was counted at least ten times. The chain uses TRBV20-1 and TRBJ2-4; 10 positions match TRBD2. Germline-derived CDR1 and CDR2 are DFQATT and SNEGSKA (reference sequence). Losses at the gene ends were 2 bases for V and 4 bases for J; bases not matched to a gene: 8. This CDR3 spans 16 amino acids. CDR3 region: CSARYLAGVTKNIQYF. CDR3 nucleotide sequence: TGCAGTGCTAGATACCTAGCGGGAGTTACTAAAAACATTCAGTACTTC.

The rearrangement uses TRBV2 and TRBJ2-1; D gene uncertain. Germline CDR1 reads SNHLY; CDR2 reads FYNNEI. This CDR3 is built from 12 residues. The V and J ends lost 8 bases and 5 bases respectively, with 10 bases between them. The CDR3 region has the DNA TGTGCCAGCGGGCGCTGGGACAATGAGCAGTTCTTC. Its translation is CASGRWDNEQFF.

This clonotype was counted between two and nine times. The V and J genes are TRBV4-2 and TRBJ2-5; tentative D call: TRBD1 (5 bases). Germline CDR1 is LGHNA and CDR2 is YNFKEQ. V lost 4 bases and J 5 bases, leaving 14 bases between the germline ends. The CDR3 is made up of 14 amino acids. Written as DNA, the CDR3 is TGTGCCAGCAGCCTCGACAGTACCCCCGAGACCCAGTACTTC. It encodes CASSLDSTPETQYF.

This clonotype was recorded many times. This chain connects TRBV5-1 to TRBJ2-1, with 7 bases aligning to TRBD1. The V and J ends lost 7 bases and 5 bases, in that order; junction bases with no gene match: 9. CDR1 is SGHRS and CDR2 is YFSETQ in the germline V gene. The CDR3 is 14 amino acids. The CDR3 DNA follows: TGCGCCAGCCGCAGTGGGACAGCTAACAATGAGCAGTTCTTC. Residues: CASRSGTANNEQFF. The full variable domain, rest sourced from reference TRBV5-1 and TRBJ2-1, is KAGVTQTPRYLIKTRGQQVTLSCSPISGHRSVSWYQQTPGQGLQFLFEYFSETQRNKGNFPGRFSGRQFSNSRSEMNVSTLELGDSALYLCASRSGTANNEQFFGPGTRLTVL.

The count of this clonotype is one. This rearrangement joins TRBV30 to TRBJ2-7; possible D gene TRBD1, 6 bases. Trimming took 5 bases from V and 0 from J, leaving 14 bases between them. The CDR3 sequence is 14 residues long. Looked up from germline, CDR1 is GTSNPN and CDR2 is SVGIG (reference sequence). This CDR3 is CAWGQRSSSYEQYF. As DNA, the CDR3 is TGTGCCTGGGGACAGCGCTCTAGCTCCTACGAGCAGTACTTC.

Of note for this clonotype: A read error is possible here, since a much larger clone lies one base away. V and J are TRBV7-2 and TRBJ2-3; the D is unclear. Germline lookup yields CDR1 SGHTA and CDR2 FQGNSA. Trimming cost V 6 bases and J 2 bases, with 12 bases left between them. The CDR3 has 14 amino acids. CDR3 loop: CASRLSSPTDTQYF. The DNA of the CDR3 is TGTGCCAGCAGGCTCAGCAGCCCCACAGATACGCAGTATTTT.

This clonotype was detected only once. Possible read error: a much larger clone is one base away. This CDR3 is CSADSGRWNEQFF. The CDR3 bases are TGCAGTGCCGATAGCGGGAGGTGGAATGAGCAGTTCTTC. This sequence joins TRBV20-1 and TRBJ2-1, with 10 bases fitting TRBD2. There are 13 residues in the CDR3. Looked up from germline, CDR1 is DFQATT and CDR2 is SNEGSKA (reference sequence). With V trimmed by 6 bases and J by 7 bases, 6 bases remained unmatched.

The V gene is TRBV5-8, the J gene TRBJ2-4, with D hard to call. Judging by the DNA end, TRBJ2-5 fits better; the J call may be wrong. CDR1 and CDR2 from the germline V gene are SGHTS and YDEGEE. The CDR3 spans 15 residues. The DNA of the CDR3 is TGTGCCAGCAGCTTGGCTAGTGGGGTACAAGAGACCCAGTACTTC. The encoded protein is CASSLASGVQETQYF.

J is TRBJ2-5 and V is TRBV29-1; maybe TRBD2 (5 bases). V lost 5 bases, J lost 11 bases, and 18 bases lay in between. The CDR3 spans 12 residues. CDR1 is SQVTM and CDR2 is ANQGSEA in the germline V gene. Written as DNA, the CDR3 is TGCAGCGTTCCTGTTGTGGGAGTTGAGCAGTACTTC. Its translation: CSVPVVGVEQYF.

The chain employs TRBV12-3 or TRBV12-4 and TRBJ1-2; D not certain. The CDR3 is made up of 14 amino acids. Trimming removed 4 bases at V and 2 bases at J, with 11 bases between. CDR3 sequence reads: CASSSGRHNYGYTF. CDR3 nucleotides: TGTGCCAGCAGTTCTGGACGGCACAACTATGGCTACACCTTC.

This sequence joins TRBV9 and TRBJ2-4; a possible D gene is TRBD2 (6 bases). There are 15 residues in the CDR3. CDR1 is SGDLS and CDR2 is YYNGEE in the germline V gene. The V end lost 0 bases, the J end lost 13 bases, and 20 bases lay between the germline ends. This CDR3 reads CASSVGAGYSGVQYF. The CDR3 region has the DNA TGTGCCAGCAGCGTAGGAGCGGGTTACTCGGGGGTGCAGTACTTC.